The 31 T cell receptor beta chains below all came from one sample that was sequenced in a study of blood T cell repertoires in COVID-19. This table comes from immunoSEQ multiplex PCR, and its TCRdb copy is limited to in-frame clones, with some not included. The sample holds some 150,000 clones; roughly 90% are singletons and the top ten take less than 5%. The material sequenced was peripheral blood. The receptors come from a woman aged 55-70 years who had recovered from COVID-19.

The chain is built from TRBV5-1 and TRBJ2-7; TRBD1 aligns across 7 bases. This CDR3 spans 14 amino acids. The V segment lost 0 bases and the J segment 6 bases; nucleotides outside the gene matches: 6. Per the germline V gene, CDR1 is SGHRS and CDR2 is YFSETQ. CDR3 nucleotide sequence: TGCGCCAGCAGCTTGGAGACAGGGCGGCTCGAGCAGTACTTC. Residues: CASSLETGRLEQYF.

This chain connects TRBV18 to TRBJ1-4; D is uncertain. CDR1 is KGHSH, CDR2 LQKENI, per germline. This CDR3 spans 14 amino acids. The V gene lost 3 bases and the J gene lost 4 bases, with 9 bases spanning the gap. The CDR3 spells CASSPSSSNEKLFF. The CDR3 DNA follows: TGTGCCAGCTCACCCAGTTCCAGTAATGAAAAACTGTTTTTT.

The chain couples TRBV7-9 to TRBJ2-3; D ambiguous. The CDR3 loop spans 13 amino acids. CDR1 and CDR2 from the germline V gene are SEHNR and FQNEAQ (reference sequence). Trimming pared 1 base from V and 6 bases from J, leaving 8 bases between. DNA of the CDR3: TGTGCCAGCAGCTTAGTTAGCTCGGATACGCAGTATTTT. Protein product: CASSLVSSDTQYF.

The genes are TRBV7-6 and TRBJ1-4; 7 nucleotides align to TRBD1. The CDR3 is 15 residues long. The germline V gene has CDR1 SGHVS and CDR2 FNYEAQ. The V gene end was trimmed by 2 bases and the J gene end by 1 base; junction bases not matched to a gene: 1. The CDR3 region is CASSLYRGTNEKLFF. The CDR3 bases are TGTGCCAGCAGCTTATACAGGGGAACTAATGAAAAACTGTTTTTT.

V usage is TRBV2 and J usage is TRBJ1-2; D perhaps matches TRBD1 (5 bases). The germline V and J ends were trimmed by 7 bases and 4 bases, with 10 bases remaining between them. The CDR3 loop spans 12 amino acids. In germline, CDR1 is SNHLY, CDR2 FYNNEI. The CDR3 reads CASTPGGYGYTF. The DNA for the CDR3 is TGTGCCAGCACCCCCGGGGGCTATGGCTACACCTTC.

V and J are TRBV21-1 and TRBJ2-2; the table's D call, TRBD1, has no DNA check behind it. TRBV21-1 is a documented pseudogene. The CDR3 length is 16 residues. The CDR3 coding sequence is TGTGCCAGCAGCAAATTGAATAAGGGGTACACCGGGGAGCTGTTTTTT. Its translation: CASSKLNKGYTGELFF.

This clone has just one count. The chain uses TRBV12-2 and TRBJ2-3; TRBD2 reflects the table's D call only, with no check against the DNA. TRBV12-2 is tagged as a pseudogene. This CDR3 is built from 18 residues. The CDR3 DNA follows: TGTGCAAGTCGCTTAGTTCTAGCGCCAACAGAAAGCACAGATACGCAGTATTTT. It specifies CASRLVLAPTESTDTQYF.

In its sample, this clone was seen a few times. The V gene is TRBV4-2, the J gene TRBJ2-5, with 8 bases matching TRBD2. Germline CDR1 reads LGHNA; CDR2 reads YNFKEQ. This CDR3 comprises 15 residues. V trimming: 4 bases; J trimming: 6 bases; junction bases outside the gene matches: 10. In DNA, the CDR3 is TGTGCCAGCAGCCGTAGCGGGGAGGGGGGAAAGACCCAGTACTTC. It specifies CASSRSGEGGKTQYF.

This chain links TRBV5-1 with TRBJ2-1, with D possibly TRBD2 on 6 matching bases. Germline CDR1 is SGHRS and CDR2 is YFSETQ. The CDR3 is 16 amino acids. The germline V and J ends were trimmed by 3 bases and 0 bases, with 13 bases remaining between them. For the CDR3, the DNA is TGCGCCAGCAGCTGGGGGACTGGAAGCTCCTACAATGAGCAGTTCTTC. Its protein is CASSWGTGSSYNEQFF.

The V call is TRBV5-1, the J call TRBJ2-5; D is perhaps TRBD2 (5 bases). The CDR3 is 13 residues long. Germline CDR1 SGHRS, CDR2 YFSETQ. V shed 2 bases and J shed 2 bases, with 7 bases lying between them. The CDR3 is CASSFGGQETQYF. The CDR3 region has the DNA TGCGCCAGCAGCTTTGGAGGTCAAGAGACCCAGTACTTC.

The chain recombines TRBV19 with TRBJ2-3; D is possibly TRBD2 (6 bases). The length of the CDR3 is 15 residues. Trimming took 4 bases from V and 0 from J, leaving 11 bases between them. Germline assignment: CDR1 LNHDA and CDR2 SQIVND (reference sequence). Here the CDR3 DNA reads TGTGCCAGTAGTACCCCCGGGACTAGCACAGATACGCAGTATTTT. Protein product: CASSTPGTSTDTQYF.

In its sample, this clone was seen a few times. CDR3 sequence (DNA): TGTGCCAGCATGGAAAGGGAGGACGAAAAACTGTTTTTT. This gives the protein CASMEREDEKLFF. V gene TRBV2 combines with J gene TRBJ1-4; D remains unclear. Germline-derived CDR1 and CDR2 are SNHLY and FYNNEI. V lost 7 bases to trimming and J lost 8 bases, with 14 bases between them. The CDR3 covers 13 residues.

The chain combines TRBV28 with TRBJ1-4, with D unclear. V was clipped by 5 bases and J by 7 bases, with 11 bases between them. The germline V gene has CDR1 MDHEN and CDR2 SYDVKM. The CDR3 runs to 13 residues. The CDR3 DNA sequence: TGTGCCAGCAGTCGATTATCTAGTGAAAAACTGTTTTTT. Translated: CASSRLSSEKLFF.

This chain joins TRBV5-1 and TRBJ1-1, with 8 bases that match TRBD1. CDR1 and CDR2 from the germline V gene are SGHRS and YFSETQ. CDR3 length equals 17 residues. V lost 4 bases to trimming and J lost 5 bases; unmatched junction nucleotides: 16. The CDR3 protein is CASSPEGPGGRRTEAFF. CDR3 nucleotide sequence: TGCGCCAGCAGCCCCGAAGGGCCAGGGGGCAGAAGGACTGAAGCTTTCTTT.

The J gene is TRBJ2-3, the V gene TRBV12-3 or TRBV12-4; D is unresolved. V lost 4 bases and J lost 2, with 4 bases in between. The length of the CDR3 is 12 residues. The CDR3 DNA follows: TGTGCCAGCAGTTCCTACACAGATACGCAGTATTTT. Its protein is CASSSYTDTQYF.

The chain combines TRBV28 with TRBJ1-4, with 7 nucleotides matching TRBD1. The CDR3 consists of 11 residues. Germline values: CDR1 MDHEN, CDR2 SYDVKM. V gave up 6 bases and J gave up 8 bases; unmatched junction bases: 0. CDR3 region: CASRTGEKLFF. For the CDR3, the DNA is TGTGCCAGCAGGACAGGGGAAAAACTGTTTTTT.

Here the CDR3 DNA reads TGTGCCAGCAGTGTGGACATGGGGCAGGATGAGCAGTTCTTC. Amino acids: CASSVDMGQDEQFF. The chain combines TRBV2 with TRBJ2-1; D is perhaps TRBD1 (5 bases). V lost 4 bases to trimming and J lost 8 bases, with 15 bases between them. This CDR3 spans 14 amino acids. Per germline, CDR1 SNHLY and CDR2 FYNNEI.

V gene TRBV27 combines with J gene TRBJ1-6; D is unclear. The CDR3 runs to 13 residues. Germline CDR1 MNHEY, CDR2 SMNVEV (reference sequence). V was clipped by 0 bases and J by 8 bases, with 5 bases between them. The chain's CDR3 is CASSLSADSPLHF. The CDR3 nucleotides are TGTGCCAGCAGTTTATCGGCAGATTCACCCCTCCACTTT.

The chain uses TRBV28 and TRBJ2-1; TRBD2 matches 7 bases. Germline CDR1 reads MDHEN; CDR2 reads SYDVKM. The CDR3 length is 15 residues. Germline trimming cut 3 bases from V and 3 bases from J; bases unmatched to any gene: 5. The CDR3 bases are TGTGCCAGCAGTTTGTTTACGGGGGGCTACAATGAGCAGTTCTTC. The encoded protein is CASSLFTGGYNEQFF.

This clone was observed once. V is TRBV6-6 and J is TRBJ2-1, with 8 bases that match TRBD2. Trimming took 5 bases from V and 0 from J; bases not matched to a gene: 12. The CDR3 loop spans 18 amino acids. Germline CDR1 reads MNHNY; CDR2 reads SVGAGI (reference sequence). The DNA of the CDR3 is TGTGCCAGCAGTCTCACTCCGGGACTAGGGAGCTCCTACAATGAGCAGTTCTTC. Protein: CASSLTPGLGSSYNEQFF.

The V and J genes are TRBV11-2 and TRBJ1-1; the D gene is possibly TRBD1 (5 bases). The CDR3 contains 15 residues. Looked up from germline, CDR1 is SGHAT and CDR2 is FQNNGV. The germline V and J ends were trimmed by 1 base and 0 bases, with 9 bases remaining between them. The CDR3 DNA follows: TGTGCCAGCAGCTTAGGGGCAGGGATGAACACTGAAGCTTTCTTT. Translation gives CASSLGAGMNTEAFF. The whole variable domain, remainder taken from reference TRBV11-2 and TRBJ1-1, is EAGVAQSPRYKIIEKRQSVAFWCNPISGHATLYWYQQILGQGPKLLIQFQNNGVVDDSQLPKDRFSAERLKGVDSTLKIQPAKLEDSAVYLCASSLGAGMNTEAFFGQGTRLTVV.

The V call is TRBV9, the J call TRBJ2-1; the match to TRBD2 covers 7 bases. The J segment lost 3 bases and the V segment lost 0 bases, leaving 12 bases of the junction unmatched. CDR3 length: 18 amino acids. From germline, CDR1 is SGDLS and CDR2 YYNGEE. Here the CDR3 reads CASSVGSPEVAGYNEQFF. CDR3 sequence (DNA): TGTGCCAGCAGCGTAGGGTCGCCCGAGGTAGCGGGCTACAATGAGCAGTTCTTC.

The chain links TRBV5-1 to TRBJ2-7, with a possible D match to TRBD1 (8 bases). The germline V gene encodes CDR1 SGHRS and CDR2 YFSETQ. V lost 4 bases and J 6 bases, leaving 20 bases between the germline ends. CDR3 size: 15 residues. DNA for the CDR3: TGCGCCAGCAGCGCCTACAGGGGGGGTCAGGCCGAGCAGTACTTC. Its protein product is CASSAYRGGQAEQYF.

V usage is TRBV3-1 (or the pseudogene TRBV3-2) and J usage is TRBJ2-7, with a tentative D call TRBD2 (6 bases). The CDR3 covers 14 residues. Germline CDR1 is LGHDT and CDR2 is YNNKEL (reference sequence). The V gene lost 5 bases and the J gene lost 2 bases, with 13 bases spanning the gap. This CDR3 is CASSGWGEAYEQYF. CDR3 nucleotide sequence: TGTGCCAGCAGCGGGTGGGGGGAGGCCTACGAGCAGTACTTC.

The CDR3 DNA reads TGTGCCAGTACTTTCGGCAGGGGGTCTGCACCCCTCCACTTT. It is translated as CASTFGRGSAPLHF. The V call is TRBV19, the J call TRBJ1-6; 7 nucleotides line up with TRBD1. The V segment lost 7 bases and the J segment 11 bases; nucleotides outside the gene matches: 11. From germline, CDR1 is LNHDA and CDR2 SQIVND (reference sequence). CDR3 length: 14 residues.

The chain couples TRBV3-1 (or the pseudogene TRBV3-2) to TRBJ1-1; D not resolved. This CDR3 contains 13 residues. Trimming took 1 base from V and 5 from J, leaving 8 bases between them. Germline lookup yields CDR1 LGHDT and CDR2 YNNKEL (reference sequence). CDR3 protein: CASSQGRLTEAFF. The CDR3 DNA reads as TGTGCCAGCAGCCAAGGGAGGTTAACTGAAGCTTTCTTT.

This clone has just one count. The J gene is TRBJ1-2, the V gene TRBV3-1 (or the pseudogene TRBV3-2), with D tentatively TRBD1 (5 bases). Germline V lookup: CDR1 LGHDT, CDR2 YNNKEL (reference sequence). V lost 3 bases and J lost 6, with 17 bases in between. The CDR3 consists of 15 residues. CDR3 coding DNA: TGTGCCAGCAGCCAGGGGAGGGTAGGGGTCAATGGCTACACCTTC. It specifies CASSQGRVGVNGYTF.

The chain combines TRBV7-8 with TRBJ2-7; D gene unclear. This CDR3 is 14 amino acids long. V dropped 0 bases and J dropped 3 bases, with 9 bases sitting between them. CDR1 and CDR2 from the germline V gene are SGHVS and FQNEAQ. CDR3 DNA: TGTGCCAGCAGCTTAGCGTTAACTTTCTACGAGCAGTACTTC. Translation: CASSLALTFYEQYF.

CDR3 bases: TGTGCCAGCAGCCAACCGACTAGCACAGATACGCAGTATTTT. Translating gives CASSQPTSTDTQYF. The J gene is TRBJ2-3, the V gene TRBV4-2, with D unresolved. The V gene's germline CDR1 is LGHNA and CDR2 YNFKEQ. V shed 2 bases and J shed 0 bases, with 6 bases lying between them. The CDR3 extends over 14 amino acids.

The chain combines TRBV4-2 with TRBJ2-1, with D possibly being TRBD2 (5 bases). Germline V gives CDR1 LGHNA, CDR2 YNFKEQ. The CDR3 runs 12 residues. Trimming stripped 2 bases from V and 12 bases from J, with 11 bases between. The CDR3 DNA is TGTGCCAGCAGCCAACAAACTAGTAGGCAGTTCTTC. This gives the protein CASSQQTSRQFF.

V usage is TRBV5-1 and J usage is TRBJ1-1, with unresolved D. The length of the CDR3 is 14 residues. The germline V gene has CDR1 SGHRS and CDR2 YFSETQ. Trimming took off 0 bases at V and 1 base at J, with 7 bases between the two ends. Here the CDR3 reads CASSLVEGNTEAFF. In DNA form, the CDR3 reads TGCGCCAGCAGCTTGGTTGAGGGGAACACTGAAGCTTTCTTT.